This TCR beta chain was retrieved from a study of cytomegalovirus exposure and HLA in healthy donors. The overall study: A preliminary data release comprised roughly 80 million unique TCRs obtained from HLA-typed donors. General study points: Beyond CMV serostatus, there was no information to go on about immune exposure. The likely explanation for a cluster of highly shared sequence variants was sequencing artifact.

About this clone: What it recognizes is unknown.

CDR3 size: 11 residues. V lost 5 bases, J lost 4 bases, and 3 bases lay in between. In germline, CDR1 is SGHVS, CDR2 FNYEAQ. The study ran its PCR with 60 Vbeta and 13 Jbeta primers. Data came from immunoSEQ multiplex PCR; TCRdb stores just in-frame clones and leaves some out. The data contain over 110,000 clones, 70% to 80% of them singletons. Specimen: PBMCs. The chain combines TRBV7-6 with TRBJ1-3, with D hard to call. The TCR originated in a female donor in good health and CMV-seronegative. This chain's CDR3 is CASSPGNTIYF. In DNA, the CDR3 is TGTGCCAGCAGCCCAGGAAACACCATATATTTT.